This T cell receptor beta chain was identified during a study of blood T cell repertoires in COVID-19. Whole-study context: Both acute and convalescent COVID-19 samples were obtained from the United States, Italy and Spain. PBMCs, B-cell-depleted T cells, or T cells were the source of the cDNA or gDNA that made up the material.

There are 14 residues in the CDR3. CDR1 is MNHEY and CDR2 is SMNVEV in the germline V gene (reference sequence). V lost 3 bases, J lost 10 bases, and 13 bases lay in between. Under the authors' procedure: Quantification of nucleated cells was approximated via reference gene primer amplification. The method was immunoSEQ multiplex PCR; TCRdb's version includes in-frame clones alone and lacks a portion of them. That table gives V, J and clone size, and the DNA gave D and trimming. The sample includes roughly 42,000 clones, 88% of them seen just once. The V gene is TRBV27, the J gene TRBJ1-6, with unresolved D. The receptor's source is a human donor in a cohort sampled during active COVID-19. The sequencing sample was made of peripheral blood. Written as DNA, the CDR3 is TGTGCCAGCAGTTTTTATGGTGCGGGGTCACCCCTCCACTTT. Its protein is CASSFYGAGSPLHF.